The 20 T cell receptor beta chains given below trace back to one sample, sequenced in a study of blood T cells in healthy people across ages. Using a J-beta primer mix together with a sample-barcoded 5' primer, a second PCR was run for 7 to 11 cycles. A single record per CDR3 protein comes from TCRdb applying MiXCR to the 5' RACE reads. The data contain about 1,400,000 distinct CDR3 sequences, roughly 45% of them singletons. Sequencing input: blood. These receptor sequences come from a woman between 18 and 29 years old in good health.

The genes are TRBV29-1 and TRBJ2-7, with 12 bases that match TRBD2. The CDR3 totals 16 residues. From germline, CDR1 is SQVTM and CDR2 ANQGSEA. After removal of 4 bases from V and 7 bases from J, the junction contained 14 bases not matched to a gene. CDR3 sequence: CSVVPRTSGDHNEQYF. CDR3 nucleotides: TGCAGCGTTGTTCCCCGGACTAGCGGGGACCACAATGAGCAGTACTTC.

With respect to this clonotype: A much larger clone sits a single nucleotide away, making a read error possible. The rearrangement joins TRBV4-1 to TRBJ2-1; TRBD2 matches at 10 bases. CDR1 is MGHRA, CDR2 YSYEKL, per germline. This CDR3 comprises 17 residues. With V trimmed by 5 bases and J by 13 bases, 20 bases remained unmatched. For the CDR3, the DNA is TGCGCCAGCAGCGGCTTCCCGGAGACTAGCGGGCAAGAGACCCAGTTCTTC. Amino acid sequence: CASSGFPETSGQETQFF.

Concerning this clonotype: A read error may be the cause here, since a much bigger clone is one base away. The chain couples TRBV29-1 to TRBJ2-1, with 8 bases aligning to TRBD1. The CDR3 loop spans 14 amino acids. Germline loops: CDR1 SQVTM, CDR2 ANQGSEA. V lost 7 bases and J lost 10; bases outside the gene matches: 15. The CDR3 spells CSAAGTGSTYEQFF. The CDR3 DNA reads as TGCAGCGCCGCCGGGACAGGTTCTACCTACGAGCAGTTCTTC.

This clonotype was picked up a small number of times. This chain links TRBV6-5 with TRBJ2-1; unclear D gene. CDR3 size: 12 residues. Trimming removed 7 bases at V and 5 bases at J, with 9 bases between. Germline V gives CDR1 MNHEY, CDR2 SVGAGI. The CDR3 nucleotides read TGTGCCAGCAAAACCCTAGACAATGAGCAGTTCTTC. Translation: CASKTLDNEQFF.

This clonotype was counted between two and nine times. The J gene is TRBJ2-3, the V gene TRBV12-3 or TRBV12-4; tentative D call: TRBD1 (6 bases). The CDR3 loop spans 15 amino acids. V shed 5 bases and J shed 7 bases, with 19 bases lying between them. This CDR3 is CASSPSGDPWYTQYF. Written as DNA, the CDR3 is TGTGCCAGCAGTCCCTCAGGGGATCCCTGGTATACGCAGTATTTT.

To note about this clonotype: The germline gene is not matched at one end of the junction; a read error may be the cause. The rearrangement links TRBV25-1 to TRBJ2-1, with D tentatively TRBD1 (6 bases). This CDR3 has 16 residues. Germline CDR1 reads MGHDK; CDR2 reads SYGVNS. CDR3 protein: CASSDYRALPYHEQFF. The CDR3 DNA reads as TGTGCCAGCAGTGACTACAGGGCTTTACCCTACCATGAGCAGTTCTTC.

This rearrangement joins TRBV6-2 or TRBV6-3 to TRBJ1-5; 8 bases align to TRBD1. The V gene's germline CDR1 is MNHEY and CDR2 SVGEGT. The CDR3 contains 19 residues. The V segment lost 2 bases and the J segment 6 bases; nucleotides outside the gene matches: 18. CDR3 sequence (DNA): TGTGCCAGCAGTTACCCTCCTGAAGGACAGGGAGGGTTCGGTCAGCCCCAGCATTTT. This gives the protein CASSYPPEGQGGFGQPQHF.

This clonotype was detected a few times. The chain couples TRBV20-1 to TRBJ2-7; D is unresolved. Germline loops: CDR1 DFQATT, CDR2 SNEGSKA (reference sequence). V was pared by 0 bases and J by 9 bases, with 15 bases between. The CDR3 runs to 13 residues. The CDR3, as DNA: TGCAGTGCTAGAGAGACCCTTAGAGGCGGGCAGTACTTC. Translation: CSARETLRGGQYF.

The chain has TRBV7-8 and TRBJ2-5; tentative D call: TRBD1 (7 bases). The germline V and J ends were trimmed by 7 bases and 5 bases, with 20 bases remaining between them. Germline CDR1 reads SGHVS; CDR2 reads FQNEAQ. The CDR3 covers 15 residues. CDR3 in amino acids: CASNLLREQGETQYF. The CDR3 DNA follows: TGTGCCAGCAACCTCCTGCGGGAACAGGGGGAGACCCAGTACTTC.

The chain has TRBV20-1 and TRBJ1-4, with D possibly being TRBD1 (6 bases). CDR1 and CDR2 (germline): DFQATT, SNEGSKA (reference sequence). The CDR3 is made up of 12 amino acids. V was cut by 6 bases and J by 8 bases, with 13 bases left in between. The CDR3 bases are TGCAGTGCCCGTCGGGGGCTCGAAAAACTGTTTTTT. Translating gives CSARRGLEKLFF.

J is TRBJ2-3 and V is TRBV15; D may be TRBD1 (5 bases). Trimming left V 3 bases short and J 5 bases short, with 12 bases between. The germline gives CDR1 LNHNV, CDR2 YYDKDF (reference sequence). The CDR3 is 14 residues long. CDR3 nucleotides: TGTGCCACCAGCAGGAGACCGGACATAGATACGCAGTATTTT. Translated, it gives CATSRRPDIDTQYF.

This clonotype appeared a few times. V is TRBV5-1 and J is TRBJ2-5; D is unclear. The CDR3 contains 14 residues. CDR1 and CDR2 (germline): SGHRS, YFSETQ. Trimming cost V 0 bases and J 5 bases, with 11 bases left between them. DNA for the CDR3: TGCGCCAGCAGCTTGGAACTATCCTGGGAGACCCAGTACTTC. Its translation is CASSLELSWETQYF.

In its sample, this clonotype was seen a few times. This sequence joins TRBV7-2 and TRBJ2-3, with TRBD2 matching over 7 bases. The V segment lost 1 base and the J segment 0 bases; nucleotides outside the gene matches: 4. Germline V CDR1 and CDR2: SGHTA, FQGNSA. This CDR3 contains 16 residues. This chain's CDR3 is CASSLVSGGSTDTQYF. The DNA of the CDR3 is TGTGCCAGCAGCTTAGTGTCGGGAGGCAGCACAGATACGCAGTATTTT.

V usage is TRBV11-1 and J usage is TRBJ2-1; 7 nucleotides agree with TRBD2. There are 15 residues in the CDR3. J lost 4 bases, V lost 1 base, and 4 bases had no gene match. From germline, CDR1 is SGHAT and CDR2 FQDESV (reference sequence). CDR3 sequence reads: CASSLGRDYYNEQFF. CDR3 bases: TGTGCCAGCAGCTTAGGTAGGGACTATTACAATGAGCAGTTCTTC.

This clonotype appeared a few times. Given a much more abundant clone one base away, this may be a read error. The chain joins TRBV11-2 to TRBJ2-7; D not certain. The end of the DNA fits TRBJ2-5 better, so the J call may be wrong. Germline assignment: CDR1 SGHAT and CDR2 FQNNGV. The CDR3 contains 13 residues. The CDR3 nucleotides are TGTGCCAGCAGCGTAGGGTCCCGAGAGACCCAGTACTTC. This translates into CASSVGSRETQYF.

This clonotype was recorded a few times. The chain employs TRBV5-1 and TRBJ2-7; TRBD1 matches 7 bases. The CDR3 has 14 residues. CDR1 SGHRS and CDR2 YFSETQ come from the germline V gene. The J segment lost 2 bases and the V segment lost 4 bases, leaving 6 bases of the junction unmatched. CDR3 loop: CASSGQASTYEQYF. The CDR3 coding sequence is TGCGCCAGCAGCGGACAGGCGTCTACCTACGAGCAGTACTTC.

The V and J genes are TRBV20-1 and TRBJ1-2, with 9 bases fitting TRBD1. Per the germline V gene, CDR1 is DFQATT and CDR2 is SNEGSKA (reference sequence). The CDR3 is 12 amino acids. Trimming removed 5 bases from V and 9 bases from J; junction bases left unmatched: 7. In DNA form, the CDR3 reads TGCAGTGCTTGGACAGGGGTCGGGCGCTACACCTTC. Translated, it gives CSAWTGVGRYTF.

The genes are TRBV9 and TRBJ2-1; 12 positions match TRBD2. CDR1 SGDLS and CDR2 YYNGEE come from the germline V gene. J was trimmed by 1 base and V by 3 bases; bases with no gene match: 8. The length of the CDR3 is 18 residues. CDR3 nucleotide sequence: TGTGCCAGCAGCGGGAGACTAGCGGGAGATCCGTCCTACAATGAGCAGTTCTTC. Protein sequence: CASSGRLAGDPSYNEQFF.

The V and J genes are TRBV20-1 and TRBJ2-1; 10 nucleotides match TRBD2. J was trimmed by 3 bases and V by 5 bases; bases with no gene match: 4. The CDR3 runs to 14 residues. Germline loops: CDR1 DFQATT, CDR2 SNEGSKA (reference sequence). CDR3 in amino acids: CSAGTSGIYNEQFF. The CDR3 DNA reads TGCAGTGCTGGTACTAGCGGGATCTACAATGAGCAGTTCTTC.

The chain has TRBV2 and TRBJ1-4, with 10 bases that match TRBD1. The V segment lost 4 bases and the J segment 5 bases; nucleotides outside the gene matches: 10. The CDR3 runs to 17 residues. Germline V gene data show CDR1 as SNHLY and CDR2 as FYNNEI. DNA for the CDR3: TGTGCCAGCAGTGGACCGGGACAGGGGTGGGTGAATGAAAAACTGTTTTTT. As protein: CASSGPGQGWVNEKLFF.